The 14 T cell receptor beta chains reported below all come from one sample, sequenced in a study of Ad26.COV2.S vaccination and SARS-CoV-2 variants. Treatment in this sample: around 19 received Ad26.COV2.S at low or high dose, single or two shots; roughly 5 received placebo; per-sample allocation not given. Sampling took place 63 days after the first vaccine or placebo injection. The table came from immunoSEQ multiplex PCR; TCRdb's copy has only in-frame clones and leaves some out. The data hold 410,000 or so clones, with over 75% observed a single time. The sample in question was peripheral blood, obtained in a trial of Ad26.COV2.S vaccine versus placebo. The receptors shown here come from a person between 18 and 65 years old who received the Ad26.COV2.S COVID-19 vaccine or a placebo.

The chain uses TRBV4-2 and TRBJ1-2; 8 bases map to TRBD1. The CDR3 contains 15 residues. Germline values: CDR1 LGHNA, CDR2 YNFKEQ. Losses at the gene ends were 1 base for V and 3 bases for J; bases not matched to a gene: 4. The CDR3 reads CASSQVAGGDYGYTF. The CDR3 DNA follows: TGTGCCAGCAGCCAAGTGGCAGGGGGCGACTATGGCTACACCTTC.

V usage is TRBV5-1 and J usage is TRBJ2-1; the match to TRBD2 covers 8 bases. CDR1 is SGHRS and CDR2 is YFSETQ in the germline V gene. V dropped 0 bases and J dropped 2; count of bases not matched to a gene: 1. CDR3 size: 15 residues. CDR3 sequence reads: CASSLAGLAYNEQFF. CDR3 DNA: TGCGCCAGCAGCTTGGCGGGACTAGCCTACAATGAGCAGTTCTTC.

A remark on this clone: Other DNA sequences within the sample encode an identical CDR3. The chain carries TRBV9 and TRBJ2-1; no reliable D call. The CDR3 covers 16 residues. Trimming stripped 0 bases from V and 0 bases from J, with 10 bases between. CDR1 is SGDLS and CDR2 is YYNGEE in the germline V gene. The CDR3 sequence is CASSVVSSSSYNEQFF. CDR3 bases: TGTGCCAGCAGCGTAGTCTCCTCGAGCTCCTACAATGAGCAGTTCTTC.

The chain recombines TRBV29-1 with TRBJ2-3; 8 bases align to TRBD2. Germline assignment: CDR1 SQVTM and CDR2 ANQGSEA. The ends lost 6 bases at V and 6 bases at J; junction bases unmatched: 11. The CDR3 contains 14 residues. DNA for the CDR3: TGCAGCGTAGATACAGCGGGGGTCTTGGATACGCAGTATTTT. Protein sequence: CSVDTAGVLDTQYF.

This sequence joins TRBV5-4 and TRBJ2-7, with D maybe TRBD1 (5 bases). The CDR3 spans 13 residues. V gave up 7 bases and J gave up 0 bases, with 11 bases separating them. Germline values: CDR1 SGHNT, CDR2 YYREEE (reference sequence). Here the CDR3 DNA reads TGTGCCAGCTCCCCAGGGCACTCCTACGAGCAGTACTTC. It codes for CASSPGHSYEQYF. Full variable domain (outside the CDR3, taken from reference TRBV5-4 and TRBJ2-7): ETGVTQSPTHLIKTRGQQVTLRCSSQSGHNTVSWYQQALGQGPQFIFQYYREEENGRGNFPPRFSGLQFPNYSSELNVNALELDDSALYLCASSPGHSYEQYFGPGTRLTVT.

V and J are TRBV5-6 and TRBJ2-1; D assignment may be TRBD1 or TRBD2 (5 bases each). The germline V gene has CDR1 SGHDT and CDR2 YYEEEE. V lost 0 bases to trimming and J lost 8 bases, with 21 bases between them. The CDR3 loop spans 17 amino acids. CDR3 coding DNA: TGTGCCAGCAGCTTGGCCGCTGGGGGAAGATTTACGGATGAGCAGTTCTTC. Translating gives CASSLAAGGRFTDEQFF.

This clone was found once. V usage is TRBV24-1 and J usage is TRBJ2-1; D is undetermined. CDR1 and CDR2 from the germline V gene are KGHDR and SFDVKD. Between the trimmed V and J ends, which lost 5 bases and 5 bases, there was a span of 9 bases. The CDR3 is made up of 13 amino acids. CDR3 amino acids: CATSGDQNNEQFF. The CDR3 DNA sequence: TGTGCCACCAGTGGTGACCAGAACAATGAGCAGTTCTTC.

This clone appeared a single time. This chain uses TRBV11-2 with TRBJ2-3; no definite D call. The V gene's germline CDR1 is SGHAT and CDR2 FQNNGV. This CDR3 has 14 residues. The ends were cut back, 0 bases at V and 3 bases at J, with 7 bases in the middle. In DNA form, the CDR3 reads TGTGCCAGCAGCTTAGACGTCGGGACAGATACGCAGTATTTT. Its translation is CASSLDVGTDTQYF. Supplemented by reference TRBV11-2 and TRBJ2-3, the full variable domain reads EAGVAQSPRYKIIEKRQSVAFWCNPISGHATLYWYQQILGQGPKLLIQFQNNGVVDDSQLPKDRFSAERLKGVDSTLKIQPAKLEDSAVYLCASSLDVGTDTQYFGPGTRLTVL.

The genes are TRBV2 and TRBJ2-1, with D possibly TRBD2 on 5 matching bases. Trimming left V 7 bases short and J 8 bases short, with 6 bases between. The CDR3 contains 10 residues. The germline gives CDR1 SNHLY, CDR2 FYNNEI. The CDR3: CASNSDEQFF. The CDR3, as DNA: TGTGCCAGCAATAGCGATGAGCAGTTCTTC.

The genes are TRBV19 and TRBJ1-5; TRBD1 matches at 7 bases. The junction had 9 bases not matched to a gene; V was cut back by 3 bases and J by 7 bases. Per the germline V gene, CDR1 is LNHDA and CDR2 is SQIVND (reference sequence). CDR3 size: 15 residues. CDR3 sequence reads: CASSIRDSRTQPQHF. As DNA, the CDR3 is TGTGCCAGTAGTATCCGGGACAGTCGAACGCAGCCCCAGCATTTT. The variable domain in full, completed from reference TRBV19 and TRBJ1-5, reads DGGITQSPKYLFRKEGQNVTLSCEQNLNHDAMYWYRQDPGQGLRLIYYSQIVNDFQKGDIAEGYSVSREKKESFPLTVTSAQKNPTAFYLCASSIRDSRTQPQHFGDGTRLSIL.

The genes are TRBV4-1 and TRBJ2-7, with 9 bases lining up with TRBD2. V shed 3 bases and J 0 bases; nucleotides not matched to a gene: 6. The CDR3 loop spans 16 amino acids. The V gene's germline CDR1 is MGHRA and CDR2 YSYEKL. The CDR3 DNA is TGCGCCAGCAGCCAGGGCCATAGCGGGGGCTCCTACGAGCAGTACTTC. Translated, it gives CASSQGHSGGSYEQYF.

The chain uses TRBV19 and TRBJ2-7; 9 positions match TRBD1. The junction had 8 bases not matched to a gene; V was cut back by 6 bases and J by 5 bases. Germline V lookup: CDR1 LNHDA, CDR2 SQIVND (reference sequence). The CDR3 contains 14 residues. CDR3 sequence reads: CASSQHRGHNEQYF. The CDR3 region has the DNA TGTGCCAGTAGCCAGCACAGGGGGCACAACGAGCAGTACTTC.

V is TRBV2 and J is TRBJ2-1, with a weak D call TRBD2 (6 bases). This CDR3 region has 15 residues. Trimming left V 4 bases short and J 4 bases short, with 14 bases between. Germline loops: CDR1 SNHLY, CDR2 FYNNEI. CDR3 in amino acids: CASSGGRGRYNEQFF. CDR3 DNA sequence: TGTGCCAGCAGTGGAGGGCGGGGCAGATACAATGAGCAGTTCTTC.

The chain uses TRBV7-8 and TRBJ2-7, with no clear D. Germline loops: CDR1 SGHVS, CDR2 FQNEAQ. Trimming took off 2 bases at V and 4 bases at J, with 6 bases between the two ends. CDR3 length: 12 amino acids. CDR3 sequence: CASSLIVYEQYF. CDR3 coding DNA: TGTGCCAGCAGCTTAATCGTGTACGAGCAGTACTTC. The full variable domain, rest sourced from reference TRBV7-8 and TRBJ2-7, is GAGVSQSPRYKVAKRGQDVALRCDPISGHVSLFWYQQALGQGPEFLTYFQNEAQLDKSGLPSDRFFAERPEGSVSTLKIQRTQQEDSAVYLCASSLIVYEQYFGPGTRLTVT.